What follows is one TCR beta chain and its context. Its antigen is as yet unknown. This sample is part of a study of T cell responses to AZD1222 COVID-19 vaccine. Per germline, CDR1 SGHVS and CDR2 FQNEAQ. The CDR3 length is 15 residues. With 3 bases clipped from V and 8 bases from J, the junction kept 6 bases outside the gene matches. Sequencing used immunoSEQ multiplex PCR; TCRdb keeps in-frame clones, though not all of them. This sample has approximately 140,000 clones, with about 90% found just once. Study-wide results and limits: Repertoires were collected only later (after the peak T cell response had occurred).

The receptor's source is an adult in good health. Sequencing used peripheral blood, obtained on day 0 of AZD1222 vaccination. The chain is built from TRBV7-8 and TRBJ1-6; 8 bases agree with TRBD1. The CDR3 DNA follows: TGTGCCAGCAGCTTGACGACAGGGGATTATTCACCCCTCCACTTT. It translates to CASSLTTGDYSPLHF.